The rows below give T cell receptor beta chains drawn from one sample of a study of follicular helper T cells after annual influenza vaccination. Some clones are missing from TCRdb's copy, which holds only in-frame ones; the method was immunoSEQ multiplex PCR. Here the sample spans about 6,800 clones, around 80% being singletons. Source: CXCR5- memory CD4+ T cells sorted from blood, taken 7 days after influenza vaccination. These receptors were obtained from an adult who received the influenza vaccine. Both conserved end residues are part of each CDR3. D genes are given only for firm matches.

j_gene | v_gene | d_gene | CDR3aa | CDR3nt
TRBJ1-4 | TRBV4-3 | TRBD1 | CASSQGVDRGQYEKLFF | TGCGCCAGCAGCCAAGGGGTGGACAGGGGGCAGTATGAAAAACTGTTTTTT
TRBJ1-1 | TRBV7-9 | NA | CASSRAGDTEAFF | TGTGCCAGCAGCCGAGCAGGGGACACTGAAGCTTTCTTT
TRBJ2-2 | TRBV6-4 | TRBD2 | CASSDSSGGVTGELFF | TGTGCCAGCAGTGACTCCAGCGGGGGGGTCACCGGGGAGCTGTTTTTT
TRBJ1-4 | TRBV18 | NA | CASSPSGGRGEEKLFF | TGTGCCAGCTCACCTAGCGGGGGCAGGGGAGAAGAAAAACTGTTTTTT
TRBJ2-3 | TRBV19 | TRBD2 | CASSKYLKRQAGVGDTQYF | TGTGCCAGTAGTAAATATCTAAAGAGGCAAGCGGGAGTAGGAGATACGCAGTATTTT
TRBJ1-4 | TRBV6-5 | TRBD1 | CASSYSPLTGDRLFF | TGTGCCAGCAGTTATTCCCCATTGACGGGGGACAGACTGTTTTTT
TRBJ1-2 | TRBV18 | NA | CASSAGTPRGGYTF | TGTGCCAGCTCAGCCGGGACCCCACGCGGGGGCTACACCTTC
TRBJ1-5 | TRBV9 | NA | CASSVGEGSNQPQHF | TGTGCCAGCAGCGTAGGAGAGGGTAGCAATCAGCCCCAGCATTTT
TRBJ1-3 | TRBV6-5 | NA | CASSYGPPGNTIYF | TGTGCCAGCAGTTACGGACCCCCTGGAAACACCATATATTTT
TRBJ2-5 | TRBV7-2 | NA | CASSPDSAKETQYF | TGTGCCAGCAGCCCGGACAGTGCAAAAGAGACCCAGTACTTC